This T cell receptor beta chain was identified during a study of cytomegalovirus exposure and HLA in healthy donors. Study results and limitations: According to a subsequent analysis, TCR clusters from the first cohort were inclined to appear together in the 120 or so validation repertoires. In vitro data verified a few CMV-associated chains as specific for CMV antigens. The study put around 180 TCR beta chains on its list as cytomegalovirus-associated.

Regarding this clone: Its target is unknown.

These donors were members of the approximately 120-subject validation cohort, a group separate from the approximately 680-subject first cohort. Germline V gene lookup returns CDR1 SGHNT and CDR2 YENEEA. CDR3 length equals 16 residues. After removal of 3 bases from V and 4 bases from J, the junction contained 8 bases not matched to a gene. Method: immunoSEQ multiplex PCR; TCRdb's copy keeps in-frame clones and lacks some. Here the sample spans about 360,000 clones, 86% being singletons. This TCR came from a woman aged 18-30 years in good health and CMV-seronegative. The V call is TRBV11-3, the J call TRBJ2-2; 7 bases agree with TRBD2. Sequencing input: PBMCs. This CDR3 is CASSFRSGESTGELFF. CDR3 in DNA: TGTGCCAGCAGCTTTAGAAGCGGGGAGAGCACCGGGGAGCTGTTTTTT.